A selection of T cell receptor beta chains follows, all from one sample in a study of cytomegalovirus exposure and HLA in healthy donors. The assay was immunoSEQ multiplex PCR, and TCRdb's table has in-frame clones only and misses some. The sample contains 150,000 to 200,000 clones, 72% of which appear only once. The specimen sequenced was PBMCs. These receptors all stem from a human donor in good health. Both conserved end residues are part of each CDR3. The D gene is left open where the match is weak. Where a row states a size, it is once, few, many or the class of an expanded clone; other rows omit it.

clone_size	d_call	v_call	j_call	cdr3_nt	cdr3_aa
few	TRBD1	TRBV6-6	TRBJ2-7	TGTGCCAGCAGCCCTCGGACAGGGTCCTACGAGCAGTACTTC	CASSPRTGSYEQYF
NA	NA	TRBV7-9	TRBJ1-1	TGTGCCAGCAGCTTAGGGGGGCGCGCGAACACTGAAGCTTTCTTT	CASSLGGRANTEAFF
NA	NA	TRBV19	TRBJ2-1	TGTGCCAGTAGTATAGGTAGCAGGGAATCCTACAATGAGCAGTTCTTC	CASSIGSRESYNEQFF
NA	NA	TRBV7-8	TRBJ1-1	TGTGCCAGCAGCTTGGTTACATTCCAAGCTTTCTTT	CASSLVTFQAFF
NA	NA	TRBV5-6	TRBJ2-7	TGTGCCAGCAGCTTGCACGGGTCCTACGAGCAGTACTTC	CASSLHGSYEQYF
once	NA	TRBV10-3	TRBJ1-2	TGTGCCATCCAACCAGACAGCATTCGTGGCTACACCTTC	CAIQPDSIRGYTF
NA	NA	TRBV11-2	TRBJ2-1	TGTGCCAGCAGCTTAGCACCGGGATTAAATGAGCAGTTCTTC	CASSLAPGLNEQFF
NA	NA	TRBV18	TRBJ1-5	TGTGCCAGCTCACCAGGAGATGGGTCCCAGCATTTT	CASSPGDGSQHF
NA	TRBD1	TRBV4-1	TRBJ2-7	TGCGCCAGCAGCCTCTCCGGGACAGCCCCATACGAGCAGTACTTC	CASSLSGTAPYEQYF
few	NA	TRBV19	TRBJ1-1	TGTGCCAGTAGTCTGACAGGTGAAGCTTTCTTT	CASSLTGEAFF
NA	NA	TRBV2	TRBJ2-1	TGTGCCAACCACAGGGAAGCCTACAATGAGCAGTTCTTC	CANHREAYNEQFF
NA	NA	TRBV2	TRBJ2-5	TGTGCCAGCAGTGCTGGGCAGACCCAAGAGACCCAGTACTTC	CASSAGQTQETQYF
NA	NA	TRBV11-2	TRBJ2-2	TGTGCCAGCAGCTTAGACTGGCAGGCCGGGGAGCTGTTTTTT	CASSLDWQAGELFF
NA	NA	TRBV7-2	TRBJ2-1	TGTGCCAGCAGCGCCAACAGGGAACCCAATGAGCAGTTCTTC	CASSANREPNEQFF
few	TRBD1	TRBV7-9	TRBJ1-2	TGTGCCAGCAGCCCGTGGGACAGGCTGGGCTATGGCTACACCTTC	CASSPWDRLGYGYTF
few	NA	TRBV12-5	TRBJ1-2	TGTGCTAGTGGTTTGGTCGGTCTGTTCTATGGCTACACCTTC	CASGLVGLFYGYTF
few	TRBD2	TRBV6-1	TRBJ2-7	TGTGCCAGCAGTGGCGGGGGGTACAGCTACGAGCAGTACTTC	CASSGGGYSYEQYF
NA	NA	TRBV7-3	TRBJ1-1	TGTGCCAGCAGCTTAATACCCCAAGGAGGCACTGAAGCTTTCTTT	CASSLIPQGGTEAFF
NA	NA	TRBV19	TRBJ1-1	TGTGCCAGTAGTACCCACGCGCAGGGAAACACTGAAGCTTTCTTT	CASSTHAQGNTEAFF
NA	NA	TRBV19	TRBJ1-2	TGTGCCAGTAAAGGGGACTCCTATGGCTACACCTTC	CASKGDSYGYTF
NA	NA	TRBV4-1	TRBJ1-1	TGCGCCAGCAGTCAAGTCTTGGAGGGTTCATACGAAGCTTTCTTT	CASSQVLEGSYEAFF
few	TRBD2	TRBV6-1	TRBJ2-3	TGTGCCAGCAGTGAAGCGCGGGGGGGCACAGATACGCAGTATTTT	CASSEARGGTDTQYF
NA	TRBD1	TRBV6-6	TRBJ2-5	TGTGCCAGCAGTCCCAGGGGGCTGCGGGCCGATCAGACCCAGTACTTC	CASSPRGLRADQTQYF
NA	TRBD1	TRBV7-2	TRBJ2-7	TGTGCCAGCAGCTCGACCGGGACAGGGGTGAGGGAGCAGTACTTC	CASSSTGTGVREQYF
NA	TRBD2	TRBV5-5	TRBJ2-1	TGTGCCAGCAGCTTCGGAAGCGGGGGAGTTGTAGGTGAGCAGTTCTTC	CASSFGSGGVVGEQFF
NA	NA	TRBV19	TRBJ1-4	TGTGCCAGTAGAAAGGCAGAACCGGGAAAACTGTTTTTT	CASRKAEPGKLFF
NA	TRBD2	TRBV29-1	TRBJ2-2	TGCAGCGTTCTTTGGACTAGCGGGGGGGCCTTGAACACCGGGGAGCTGTTTTTT	CSVLWTSGGALNTGELFF
few	TRBD2	TRBV11-2	TRBJ2-2	TGTGCCAGCAGCATCAAAAGCGGGGGAAGTACTACCGGGGAGCTGTTTTTT	CASSIKSGGSTTGELFF
NA	NA	TRBV5-4	TRBJ2-5	TGTGCCAGCAGCGAGCAGGGTCGGGAGACCCAGTACTTC	CASSEQGRETQYF
NA	NA	TRBV5-1	TRBJ2-7	TGCGCCAGCAGCTTGGCCGGGACTGTGACCTACGAGCAGTACTTC	CASSLAGTVTYEQYF
NA	TRBD1	TRBV10-3	TRBJ1-5	TGTGCCATCAGTGGCGGGACAGGGGGCAATCAGCCCCAGCATTTT	CAISGGTGGNQPQHF
NA	NA	TRBV14	TRBJ1-1	TGTGCCAGCAGCCCTGGCGGGACCTTGAACACTGAAGCTTTCTTT	CASSPGGTLNTEAFF
NA	NA	TRBV7-8	TRBJ2-5	TGTGCCAGCAGCTTCTCCGGGGAGACCCAGTACTTC	CASSFSGETQYF
NA	NA	TRBV9	TRBJ1-3	TGTGCCAGCAGCGTACGAGCAGACTCCTCTGGAAACACCATATATTTT	CASSVRADSSGNTIYF
once	TRBD1	TRBV4-1	TRBJ2-1	TGCGCCAGCAGCCCAATCCTCAGGGGGAATGAGCAGTTCTTC	CASSPILRGNEQFF
NA	NA	TRBV5-4	TRBJ2-2	TGTGCCAGCAGGGCTGGGACAACGAACACCGGGGAGCTGTTTTTT	CASRAGTTNTGELFF
few	NA	TRBV7-6	TRBJ1-3	TGTGCCAGCAGCGGTAGAGGGTCGCAGGGAAACACCATATATTTT	CASSGRGSQGNTIYF
NA	TRBD2	TRBV7-8	TRBJ2-3	TGTGCCAGCAGCTCGGGACTAGCGGGGGTAGATACGCAGTATTTT	CASSSGLAGVDTQYF
NA	NA	TRBV27	TRBJ1-2	TGTGCCAGCAGTCCCAACAATAACAGGGTTGGTGGCTACACCTTC	CASSPNNNRVGGYTF
NA	TRBD1	TRBV30	TRBJ1-2	TGTGCCGGGAATAAGGGGACAGGGGCGCCCAGTAGCTACACCTTC	CAGNKGTGAPSSYTF
NA	NA	TRBV5-6	TRBJ1-1	TGTGCCAGCAGCGGACAGATTGAAGCTTTCTTT	CASSGQIEAFF
NA	TRBD1	TRBV4-1	TRBJ2-7	TGCGCCAGCAGCCAACCGGGACAGGGGGCTTCCGAGCAGTACTTC	CASSQPGQGASEQYF
few	TRBD1	TRBV7-9	TRBJ1-2	TGTGCCAGCCGTCAGGGGGCAGGTGGCTACACCTTC	CASRQGAGGYTF
NA	TRBD1	TRBV19	TRBJ2-5	TGTGCCAGTAGGGGGACAGACCAAGAGACCCAGTACTTC	CASRGTDQETQYF
NA	NA	TRBV19	TRBJ1-5	TGTGCCAGTAGTGACCGACAGACAGCCCAGCATTTT	CASSDRQTAQHF
NA	NA	TRBV25-1	TRBJ1-4	TGTGCCAGCTCCGGGTGGGGGGGTAATGAAAAACTGTTTTTT	CASSGWGGNEKLFF
once	NA	TRBV7-3	TRBJ1-2	TGTGCCAGCAGCTTAGGGAGTGACTATGGCTACACCTTC	CASSLGSDYGYTF
NA	NA	TRBV4-1	TRBJ1-4	TGCGCCAGCAGCGTTAGAGAGCTAGGTAATGAAAAACTGTTTTTT	CASSVRELGNEKLFF
few	NA	TRBV6-5	TRBJ2-7	TGTGCCAGCAGGCTAGCAGTGGGCTCCTACGAGCAGTACTTC	CASRLAVGSYEQYF
NA	TRBD1	TRBV11-2	TRBJ1-3	TGTGCCAGCAGCTTTTCTCGACAGGGCTACACCATATATTTT	CASSFSRQGYTIYF
few	TRBD1	TRBV29-1	TRBJ2-1	TGCAGCGTTGAAGTTGGACAGGGCTCCTACAATGAGCAGTTCTTC	CSVEVGQGSYNEQFF
NA	NA	TRBV2	TRBJ1-1	TGTGCCAGCAGTAGGAGCAGGGACACTGAAGCTTTCTTT	CASSRSRDTEAFF
NA	NA	TRBV19	TRBJ1-1	TGTGCCAGTAGTATGTGGGGGCCGGGTGACACTGAAGCTTTCTTT	CASSMWGPGDTEAFF
NA	NA	TRBV27	TRBJ1-4	TGTGCCAGCAGTAACTCAGGGCCACTCCTTTCAACTAATGAAAAACTGTTTTTT	CASSNSGPLLSTNEKLFF
NA	TRBD2	TRBV11-3	TRBJ2-1	TGTGCCAGCAGCTTAGTTAGCGGGGGGACCTACAATGAGCAGTTCTTC	CASSLVSGGTYNEQFF
once	TRBD1	TRBV27	TRBJ1-6	TGTGCCAGCAGTTTGGGACAGATTAATTCACCCCTCCACTTT	CASSLGQINSPLHF
NA	TRBD2	TRBV18	TRBJ2-1	TGTGCCAGCTCACCATCTAGCGGGGGGCACAATGAGCAGTTCTTC	CASSPSSGGHNEQFF
NA	NA	TRBV5-6	TRBJ1-1	TGTGCCAGCAGCGGGGCGCAGGGAACTATGGGCACTGAAGCTTTCTTT	CASSGAQGTMGTEAFF